The clone carrying this T cell receptor beta chain is medium-sized by share. After removal of 3 bases from V and 4 bases from J, the junction contained 7 bases not matched to a gene. The CDR3 extends over 15 amino acids. Germline assignment: CDR1 SGHRS and CDR2 YFSETQ. The source of the sample is a study of read filtering for tumor transcriptome and immune sequencing. Study details: Patients were approximately 17 male and some 15 female, mean age approximately 70 years, range 47 to 80. TCR-mapped reads were about 3.5 to 10.27 million with IR-seq versus roughly 75 to 1,400 with RNA-seq. Revised staging placed eight or nine patients in R-ISS I, about 17 in II, more than five in III.

This library used roughly 430 ng RNA and molecular barcoded adaptors spanning alpha/delta and beta/gamma chains. TCRdb reprocessed the reads via MiXCR and lists one record per CDR3 protein. The repertoire includes over 4,500 distinct CDR3 sequences, over 20% of them detected once, and more than 15% sits in the top ten. The sequenced sample was a population of CD138-negative cells sorted from bone marrow. The chain employs TRBV5-1 and TRBJ2-3, with 8 nucleotides matching TRBD2. This clonotype was obtained from a donor aged 40 or older with multiple myeloma. CDR3 sequence reads: CASSYDSGNPDTQYF. DNA for the CDR3: TGCGCCAGCAGCTACGATAGCGGGAACCCAGATACGCAGTATTTT.